These 19 T cell receptor beta chains share one sample of origin, sequenced in a study of blood T cells in healthy people across ages. Next came a second PCR, run for about 6 to 12 cycles, which used a sample-barcoded 5' primer along with a J-beta primer mix. Each CDR3 protein is one row after TCRdb ran MiXCR on the 5' RACE reads. In the table there are 1.5 million to 2 million distinct CDR3 sequences, around 50% of which are singletons. The sequenced material came from blood. These receptor sequences come from a woman in her 40s in good health.

The rearrangement uses TRBV12-3 or TRBV12-4 and TRBJ2-5, with TRBD2 identical over 10 bases. The CDR3 runs to 16 residues. V trimming: 5 bases; J trimming: 0 bases; junction bases outside the gene matches: 6. Here the CDR3 reads CASSQTSGVYQETQYF. The DNA for the CDR3 is TGTGCCAGCAGTCAAACTAGCGGGGTGTACCAAGAGACCCAGTACTTC.

In regard to this clonotype: Its ends do not fully match the called genes, so a read error is possible. The chain employs TRBV5-1 and TRBJ2-1; 14 bases agree with TRBD2. The CDR3 consists of 16 residues. The V gene's germline CDR1 is SGHRS and CDR2 YFSETQ. The CDR3 here is CVSSLGGTSGGDEQFF. For the CDR3, the DNA is TGCGTCAGCAGCTTGGGCGGGACTAGCGGGGGCGATGAGCAGTTCTTC.

This clonotype was picked up many times. The chain recombines TRBV7-2 with TRBJ2-5; D uncertain. The V gene lost 5 bases and the J gene lost 2 bases, with 9 bases spanning the gap. Germline-derived CDR1 and CDR2 are SGHTA and FQGNSA. The length of the CDR3 is 13 residues. This chain's CDR3 is CASSVGPQETQYF. The CDR3 DNA follows: TGTGCCAGCAGCGTCGGTCCTCAAGAGACCCAGTACTTC.

V and J are TRBV5-1 and TRBJ1-1, with D possibly matching TRBD1 (5 bases). CDR3 size: 16 residues. Germline assignment: CDR1 SGHRS and CDR2 YFSETQ. V was pared by 4 bases and J by 3 bases, with 19 bases between. Here the CDR3 reads CASSRQARGLDTEAFF. CDR3 sequence (DNA): TGCGCCAGCAGCCGGCAGGCGAGGGGACTGGACACTGAAGCTTTCTTT.

The chain couples TRBV5-1 to TRBJ2-7; either TRBD1 or TRBD2 may supply D (5 bases each). This CDR3 comprises 15 residues. Per the germline V gene, CDR1 is SGHRS and CDR2 is YFSETQ. V shed 4 bases and J shed 2 bases, with 16 bases lying between them. As DNA, the CDR3 is TGCGCCAGCAGCGCCAGGGACGGATTGGCCTACGAGCAGTACTTC. Translating it yields CASSARDGLAYEQYF.

This clonotype was observed a few times. The V and J genes are TRBV28 and TRBJ2-1; TRBD1 aligns across 8 bases. The CDR3 has 11 amino acids. The ends lost 6 bases at V and 14 bases at J; junction bases unmatched: 6. From germline, CDR1 is MDHEN and CDR2 SYDVKM. CDR3 coding DNA: TGTGCCAGCAGAGGAGGGACAGGAGAGTTCTTC. It yields the protein CASRGGTGEFF. Using reference TRBV28 and TRBJ2-1 for the parts outside the CDR3, the full variable domain is DVKVTQSSRYLVKRTGEKVFLECVQDMDHENMFWYRQDPGLGLRLIYFSYDVKMKEKGDIPEGYSVSREKKERFSLILESASTNQTSMYLCASRGGTGEFFGPGTRLTVL.

The table lists this clonotype with a few counts. V and J are TRBV20-1 and TRBJ2-1; D call uncertain. The CDR3 covers 13 residues. Germline V gene sequence: CDR1 DFQATT, CDR2 SNEGSKA (reference sequence). V was clipped by 6 bases and J by 4 bases, with 13 bases between them. The CDR3 DNA sequence: TGCAGTGCCCGGGCCGTGGGATACAATGAGCAGTTCTTC. This codes for CSARAVGYNEQFF.

The chain couples TRBV7-2 to TRBJ2-4; TRBD2 matches at 8 bases. V was pared by 1 base and J by 2 bases, with 10 bases of the junction left unmatched. Germline loops: CDR1 SGHTA, CDR2 FQGNSA. This CDR3 has 18 amino acids. CDR3 sequence reads: CASSLEAASGLPKNIQYF. CDR3 coding DNA: TGTGCCAGCAGCTTAGAAGCAGCTAGCGGGCTCCCCAAAAACATTCAGTACTTC.

The chain couples TRBV3-1 to TRBJ2-5; a weak D match, TRBD2 (6 bases). The J call may be in error: the DNA end matches TRBJ2-7 better. Germline V gives CDR1 LGHDT, CDR2 YNNKEL (reference sequence). The CDR3 is made up of 16 amino acids. The CDR3 DNA reads as TGTGCCAGCAGCCAGCCAGGGAGGCGGAGGGGAACCGAGCAGTACTTC. Translating it yields CASSQPGRRRGTEQYF.

This clonotype has just a few counts. The chain links TRBV4-1 to TRBJ2-3; D gene ambiguous. The CDR3 is 12 residues long. The V gene lost 0 bases and the J gene lost 8 bases, with 6 bases spanning the gap. Germline V CDR1 and CDR2: MGHRA, YSYEKL. CDR3 residues: CASSQDEATQYF. The DNA of the CDR3 is TGCGCCAGCAGCCAAGATGAGGCTACGCAGTATTTT.

The table lists this clonotype with a few counts. The rearrangement uses TRBV12-3 or TRBV12-4 and TRBJ2-7, with TRBD1 matching over 8 bases. This CDR3 is built from 14 residues. The J segment lost 3 bases and the V segment lost 2 bases, leaving 3 bases of the junction unmatched. The CDR3 protein is CASSLTQGGYEQYF. As DNA, the CDR3 is TGTGCCAGCAGTTTAACACAGGGGGGCTACGAGCAGTACTTC.

V is TRBV6-2 or TRBV6-3 and J is TRBJ2-1, with TRBD1 identical over 9 bases. Germline assignment: CDR1 MNHEY and CDR2 SVGEGT. The J segment lost 7 bases and the V segment lost 4 bases, leaving 14 bases of the junction unmatched. The CDR3 has 17 residues. The CDR3 DNA follows: TGTGCCAGCAGTTCCTCGGGACAGGGAATGGGAGGTAATGAGCAGTTCTTC. Its translation is CASSSSGQGMGGNEQFF.

The chain employs TRBV7-2 and TRBJ1-6; D is undetermined. CDR1 SGHTA and CDR2 FQGNSA come from the germline V gene. CDR3 length: 15 amino acids. V was clipped by 5 bases and J by 7 bases, with 15 bases between them. The CDR3 DNA reads TGTGCCAGCAGCGCCTCCGGGCCCGCGAATTCACCCCTCCACTTT. It yields the protein CASSASGPANSPLHF.

This sequence joins TRBV6-6 and TRBJ1-1, with D unclear. Trimming left V 7 bases short and J 2 bases short, with 14 bases between. There are 14 residues in the CDR3. Per the germline V gene, CDR1 is MNHNY and CDR2 is SVGAGI (reference sequence). The CDR3 sequence is CASNDPRINTEAFF. CDR3 in DNA: TGTGCCAGCAACGACCCAAGAATAAACACTGAAGCTTTCTTT.

V is TRBV5-1 and J is TRBJ2-4; 10 bases map to TRBD1. The J call may be mistaken, given a closer DNA end match to TRBJ2-7. The CDR3 covers 15 residues. Germline CDR1 and CDR2: SGHRS and YFSETQ. The DNA for the CDR3 is TGCGCCAGCAGCCCCGGGGACAGGGGTTTTCGCGAGCAGTACTTC. It encodes CASSPGDRGFREQYF.

The chain is built from TRBV28 and TRBJ1-1, with D possibly being TRBD1 (5 bases). Germline assignment: CDR1 MDHEN and CDR2 SYDVKM. This CDR3 comprises 15 residues. The V gene lost 8 bases and the J gene lost 1 base, with 17 bases spanning the gap. The CDR3 loop reads CASPSPTGQNTEAFF. CDR3 bases: TGTGCCAGCCCTTCTCCTACAGGACAGAACACTGAAGCTTTCTTT.

The J gene is TRBJ2-3, the V gene TRBV29-1; the match to TRBD2 covers 9 bases. J lost 0 bases, V lost 5 bases, and 9 bases had no gene match. The germline V gene encodes CDR1 SQVTM and CDR2 ANQGSEA. This CDR3 has 16 residues. The CDR3 DNA sequence: TGCAGCGTTCCCCCCCTTAGCGGGGGTAGCACAGATACGCAGTATTTT. The encoded protein is CSVPPLSGGSTDTQYF.

The chain recombines TRBV20-1 with TRBJ2-1, with 7 positions matching TRBD2. This CDR3 has 14 amino acids. The germline CDR1 and CDR2 sequences are DFQATT and SNEGSKA (reference sequence). The CDR3 loop reads CSRLASSSYNEQFF. DNA of the CDR3: TGCAGCCGACTAGCTTCAAGCTCCTACAATGAGCAGTTCTTC.

The chain carries TRBV28 and TRBJ2-1; D perhaps matches TRBD1 (5 bases). The germline gives CDR1 MDHEN, CDR2 SYDVKM. V was shortened by 2 bases and J by 8 bases, with 13 bases between the two germline ends. This CDR3 has 14 residues. Written as DNA, the CDR3 is TGTGCCAGCAGTTTAGGGCAGGGAAATGATGAGCAGTTCTTC. Its translation: CASSLGQGNDEQFF. The full variable domain, rest sourced from reference TRBV28 and TRBJ2-1, is DVKVTQSSRYLVKRTGEKVFLECVQDMDHENMFWYRQDPGLGLRLIYFSYDVKMKEKGDIPEGYSVSREKKERFSLILESASTNQTSMYLCASSLGQGNDEQFFGPGTRLTVL.